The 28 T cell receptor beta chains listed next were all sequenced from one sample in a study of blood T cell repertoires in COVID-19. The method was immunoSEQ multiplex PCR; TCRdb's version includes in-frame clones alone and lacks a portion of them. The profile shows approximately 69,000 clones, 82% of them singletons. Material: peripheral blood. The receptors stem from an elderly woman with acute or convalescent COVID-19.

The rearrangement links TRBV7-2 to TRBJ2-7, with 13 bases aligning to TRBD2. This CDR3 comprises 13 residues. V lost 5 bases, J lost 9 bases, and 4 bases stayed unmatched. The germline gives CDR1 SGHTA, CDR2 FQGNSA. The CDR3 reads CASSQTSGRRQYF. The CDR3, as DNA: TGTGCCAGCAGCCAGACTAGCGGGAGGAGGCAGTACTTC. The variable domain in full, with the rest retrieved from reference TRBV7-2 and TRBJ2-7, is GAGVSQSPSNKVTEKGKDVELRCDPISGHTALYWYRQSLGQGLEFLIYFQGNSAPDKSGLPSDRFSAERTGGSVSTLTIQRTQQEDSAVYLCASSQTSGRRQYFGPGTRLTVT.

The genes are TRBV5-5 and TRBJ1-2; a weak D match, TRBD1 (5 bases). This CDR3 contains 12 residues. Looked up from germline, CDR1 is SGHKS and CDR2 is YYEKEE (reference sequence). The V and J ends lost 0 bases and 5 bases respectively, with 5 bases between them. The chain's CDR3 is CASSLEGYGYTF. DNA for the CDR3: TGTGCCAGCAGCTTGGAGGGGTATGGCTACACCTTC.

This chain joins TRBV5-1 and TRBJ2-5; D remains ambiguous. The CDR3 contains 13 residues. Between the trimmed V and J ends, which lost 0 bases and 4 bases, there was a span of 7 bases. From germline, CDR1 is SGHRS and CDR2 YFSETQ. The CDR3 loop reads CASSLDGRETQYF. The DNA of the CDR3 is TGCGCCAGCAGCTTGGACGGTCGAGAGACCCAGTACTTC.

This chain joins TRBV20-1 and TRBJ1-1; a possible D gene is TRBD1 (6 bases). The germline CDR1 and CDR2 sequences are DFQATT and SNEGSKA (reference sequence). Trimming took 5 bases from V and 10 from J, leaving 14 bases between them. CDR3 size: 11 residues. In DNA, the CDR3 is TGCAGTGCTGTAGCAGGACAGACAGCTTTCTTT. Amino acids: CSAVAGQTAFF.

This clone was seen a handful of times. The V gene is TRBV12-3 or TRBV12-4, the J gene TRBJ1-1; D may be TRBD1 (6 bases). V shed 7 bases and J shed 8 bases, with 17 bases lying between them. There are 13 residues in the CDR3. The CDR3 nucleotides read TGTGCCAGCACCCTCCGTGGGGGCATAGAAGCTTTCTTT. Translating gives CASTLRGGIEAFF.

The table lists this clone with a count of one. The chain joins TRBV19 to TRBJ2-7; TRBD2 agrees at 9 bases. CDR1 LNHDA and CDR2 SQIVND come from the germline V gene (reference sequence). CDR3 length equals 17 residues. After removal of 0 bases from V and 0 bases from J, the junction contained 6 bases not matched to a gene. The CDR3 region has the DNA TGTGCCAGTAGTATAGATAGGCGGGAGGGCCCCTCCTACGAGCAGTACTTC. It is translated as CASSIDRREGPSYEQYF.

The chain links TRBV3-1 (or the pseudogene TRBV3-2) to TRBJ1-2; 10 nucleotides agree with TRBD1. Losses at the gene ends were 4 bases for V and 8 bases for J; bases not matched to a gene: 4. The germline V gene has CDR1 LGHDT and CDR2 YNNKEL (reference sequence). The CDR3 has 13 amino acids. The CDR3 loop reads CASSLLTGGGYTF. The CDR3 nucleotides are TGTGCCAGCAGCCTATTGACAGGGGGCGGCTACACCTTC.

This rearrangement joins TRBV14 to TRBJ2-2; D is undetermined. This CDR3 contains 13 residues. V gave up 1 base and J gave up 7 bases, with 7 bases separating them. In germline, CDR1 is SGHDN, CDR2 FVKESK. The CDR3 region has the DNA TGTGCCAGCAGCCAAGTTAGAGGCGGGGAGCTGTTTTTT. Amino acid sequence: CASSQVRGGELFF.

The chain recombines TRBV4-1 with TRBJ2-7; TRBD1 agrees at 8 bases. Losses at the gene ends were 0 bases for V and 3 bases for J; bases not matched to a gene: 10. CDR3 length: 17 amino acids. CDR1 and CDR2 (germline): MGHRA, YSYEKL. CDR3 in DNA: TGCGCCAGCAGCCAAGATTCATCACAGGGGGGCAACTACGAGCAGTACTTC. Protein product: CASSQDSSQGGNYEQYF.

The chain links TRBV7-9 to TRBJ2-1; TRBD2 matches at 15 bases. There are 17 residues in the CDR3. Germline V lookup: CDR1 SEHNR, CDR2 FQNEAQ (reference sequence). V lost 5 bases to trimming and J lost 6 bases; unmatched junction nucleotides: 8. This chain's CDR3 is CASSDLLGLAGGNEQFF. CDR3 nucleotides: TGTGCCAGCAGCGACCTCTTGGGACTAGCGGGAGGCAATGAGCAGTTCTTC.

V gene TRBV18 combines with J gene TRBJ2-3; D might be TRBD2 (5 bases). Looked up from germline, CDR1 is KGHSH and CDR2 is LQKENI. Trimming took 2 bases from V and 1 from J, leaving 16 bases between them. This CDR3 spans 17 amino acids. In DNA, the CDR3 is TGTGCCAGCTCACCAATAGCGTGGGGTAAGGGCACAGATACGCAGTATTTT. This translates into CASSPIAWGKGTDTQYF.

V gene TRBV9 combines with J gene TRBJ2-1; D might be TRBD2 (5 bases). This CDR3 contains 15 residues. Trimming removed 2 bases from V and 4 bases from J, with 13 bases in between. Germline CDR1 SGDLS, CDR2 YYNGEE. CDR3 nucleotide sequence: TGTGCCAGCAGCGTTATAGGCGGGTTATACAATGAGCAGTTCTTC. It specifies CASSVIGGLYNEQFF.

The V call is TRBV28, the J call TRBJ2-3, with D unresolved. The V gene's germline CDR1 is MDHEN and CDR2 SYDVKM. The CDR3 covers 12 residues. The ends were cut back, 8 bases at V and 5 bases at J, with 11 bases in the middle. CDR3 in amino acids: CASHGLQDTQYF. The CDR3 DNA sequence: TGTGCCAGCCACGGGTTGCAAGATACGCAGTATTTT.

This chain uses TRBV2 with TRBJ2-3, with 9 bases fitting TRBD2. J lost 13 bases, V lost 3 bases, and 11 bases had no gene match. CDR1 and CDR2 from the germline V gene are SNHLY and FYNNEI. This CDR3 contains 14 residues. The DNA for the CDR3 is TGTGCCAGCAGTGATTGGGGGACTAGCTCCCGGGAGTATTTT. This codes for CASSDWGTSSREYF.

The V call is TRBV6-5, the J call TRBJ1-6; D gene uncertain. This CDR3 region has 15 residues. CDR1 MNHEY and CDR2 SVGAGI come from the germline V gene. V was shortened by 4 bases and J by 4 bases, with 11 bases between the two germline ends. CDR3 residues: CASSLDGMYNSPLHF. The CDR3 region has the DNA TGTGCCAGCAGTTTGGACGGGATGTATAATTCACCCCTCCACTTT.

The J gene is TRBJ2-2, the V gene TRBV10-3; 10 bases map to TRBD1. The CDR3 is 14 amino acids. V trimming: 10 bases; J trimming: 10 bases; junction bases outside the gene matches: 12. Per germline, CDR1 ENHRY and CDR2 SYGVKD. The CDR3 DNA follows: TGTGCCAGCGGTAGGGACAGGGGAAAGGAGGAGCTGTTTTTT. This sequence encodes CASGRDRGKEELFF.

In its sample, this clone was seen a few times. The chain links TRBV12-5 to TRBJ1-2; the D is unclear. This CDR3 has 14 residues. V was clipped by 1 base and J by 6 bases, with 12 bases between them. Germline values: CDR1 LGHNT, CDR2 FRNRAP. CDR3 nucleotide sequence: TGTGCTAGTGGTTTGGGGCGACCGAGGGATGGCTACACCTTC. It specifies CASGLGRPRDGYTF.

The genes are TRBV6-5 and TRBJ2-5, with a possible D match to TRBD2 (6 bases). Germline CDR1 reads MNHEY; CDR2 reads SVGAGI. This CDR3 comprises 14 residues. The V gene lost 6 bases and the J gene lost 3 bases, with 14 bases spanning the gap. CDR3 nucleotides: TGTGCCAGCAGCGGAGGGACTCCCAAAGAGACCCAGTACTTC. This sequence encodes CASSGGTPKETQYF.

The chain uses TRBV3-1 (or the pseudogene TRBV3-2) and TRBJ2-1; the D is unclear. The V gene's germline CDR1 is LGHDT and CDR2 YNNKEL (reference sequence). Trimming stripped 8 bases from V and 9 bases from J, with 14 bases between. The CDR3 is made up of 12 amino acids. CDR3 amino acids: CASGLASGEQFF. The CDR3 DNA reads TGTGCCAGCGGGTTAGCCTCGGGTGAGCAGTTCTTC.

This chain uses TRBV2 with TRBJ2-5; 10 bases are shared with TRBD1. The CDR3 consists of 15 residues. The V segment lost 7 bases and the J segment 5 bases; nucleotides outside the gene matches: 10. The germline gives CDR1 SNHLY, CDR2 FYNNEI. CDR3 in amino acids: CASIQDRGNLETQYF. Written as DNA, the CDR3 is TGTGCCAGCATTCAGGACAGGGGGAATTTGGAGACCCAGTACTTC.

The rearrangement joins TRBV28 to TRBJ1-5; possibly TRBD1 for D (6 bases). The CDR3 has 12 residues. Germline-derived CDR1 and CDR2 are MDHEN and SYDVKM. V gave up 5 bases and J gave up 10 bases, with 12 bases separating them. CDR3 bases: TGTGCCAGCAGTCTAGGGGGGGGTCCCCAGCATTTT. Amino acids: CASSLGGGPQHF. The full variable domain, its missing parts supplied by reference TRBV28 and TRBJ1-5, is DVKVTQSSRYLVKRTGEKVFLECVQDMDHENMFWYRQDPGLGLRLIYFSYDVKMKEKGDIPEGYSVSREKKERFSLILESASTNQTSMYLCASSLGGGPQHFGDGTRLSIL.

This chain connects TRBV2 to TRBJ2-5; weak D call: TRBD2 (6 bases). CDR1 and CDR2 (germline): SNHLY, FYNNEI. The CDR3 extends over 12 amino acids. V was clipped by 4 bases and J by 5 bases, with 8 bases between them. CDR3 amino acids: CASSVEGETQYF. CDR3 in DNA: TGTGCCAGCAGTGTGGAGGGGGAGACCCAGTACTTC.

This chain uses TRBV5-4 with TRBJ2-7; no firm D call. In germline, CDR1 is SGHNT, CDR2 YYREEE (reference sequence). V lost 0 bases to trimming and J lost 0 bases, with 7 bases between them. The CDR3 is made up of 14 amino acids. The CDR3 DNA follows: TGTGCCAGCAGCTTGGATAGCAGCTCCTACGAGCAGTACTTC. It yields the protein CASSLDSSSYEQYF.

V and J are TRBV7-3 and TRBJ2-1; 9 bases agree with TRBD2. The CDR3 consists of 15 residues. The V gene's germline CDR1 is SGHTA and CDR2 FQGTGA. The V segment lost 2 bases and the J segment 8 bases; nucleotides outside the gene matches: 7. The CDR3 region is CASSLLAGGPYEQFF. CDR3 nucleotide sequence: TGTGCCAGCAGCTTATTGGCGGGAGGGCCCTATGAGCAGTTCTTC.

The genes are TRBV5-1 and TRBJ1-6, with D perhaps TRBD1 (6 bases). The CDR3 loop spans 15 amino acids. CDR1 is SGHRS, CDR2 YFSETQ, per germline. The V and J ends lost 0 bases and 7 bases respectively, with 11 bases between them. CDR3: CASSLEGGRNSPLHF. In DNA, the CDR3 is TGCGCCAGCAGCTTGGAGGGGGGGCGGAATTCACCCCTCCACTTT.

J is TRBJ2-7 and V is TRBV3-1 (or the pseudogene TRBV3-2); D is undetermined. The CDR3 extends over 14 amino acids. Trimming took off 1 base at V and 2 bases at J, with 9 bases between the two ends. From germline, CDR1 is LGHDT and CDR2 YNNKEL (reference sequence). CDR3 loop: CASSQGTTTYEQYF. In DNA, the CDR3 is TGTGCCAGCAGCCAAGGTACCACTACCTACGAGCAGTACTTC.

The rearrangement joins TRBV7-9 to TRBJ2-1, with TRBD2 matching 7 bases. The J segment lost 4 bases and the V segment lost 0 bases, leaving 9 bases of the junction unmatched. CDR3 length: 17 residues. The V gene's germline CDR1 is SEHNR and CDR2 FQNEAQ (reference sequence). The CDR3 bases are TGTGCCAGCAGCTTAGCGCGGGCGGGAGCGATTTACAATGAGCAGTTCTTC. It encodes CASSLARAGAIYNEQFF.

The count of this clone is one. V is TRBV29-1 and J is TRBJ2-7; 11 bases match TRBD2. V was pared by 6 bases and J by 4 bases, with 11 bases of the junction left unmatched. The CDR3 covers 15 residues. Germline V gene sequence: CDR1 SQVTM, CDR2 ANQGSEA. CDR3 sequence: CSVLLPTSGTYEQYF. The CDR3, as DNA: TGCAGCGTCCTGCTACCGACTAGCGGGACTTACGAGCAGTACTTC.